This T cell receptor beta chain originates from a study of blood T cells in healthy people across ages. General study points: Long-lived donors exceeded aged donors in naive CD4+ cells and diversity. Strong correlation was found linking TCR beta diversity to naive T cell percentage.

The V end lost 7 bases, the J end lost 0 bases, and 18 bases lay between the germline ends. The CDR3 is 17 residues long. In its sample, this clonotype was seen a few times. Its antigen is undetermined. The use of a sample-barcoded 5' primer and a J-beta primer mix characterized a second PCR of roughly 6 to 11 cycles. MiXCR, applied by TCRdb to the 5' RACE reads, yields one record per CDR3 protein. The sample has hundreds of thousands of distinct CDR3 sequences, roughly 43% seen once. The clonotype was recovered from a man older than 75 in good health. The chain links TRBV12-3 or TRBV12-4 to TRBJ2-2; tentatively, D is TRBD1 or TRBD2 (5 bases each). The specimen sequenced was blood. The CDR3 region has the DNA TGTGCCAGCACTTCGGTTTGGGGGACCGCGAACACCGGGGAGCTGTTTTTT. It is translated as CASTSVWGTANTGELFF.